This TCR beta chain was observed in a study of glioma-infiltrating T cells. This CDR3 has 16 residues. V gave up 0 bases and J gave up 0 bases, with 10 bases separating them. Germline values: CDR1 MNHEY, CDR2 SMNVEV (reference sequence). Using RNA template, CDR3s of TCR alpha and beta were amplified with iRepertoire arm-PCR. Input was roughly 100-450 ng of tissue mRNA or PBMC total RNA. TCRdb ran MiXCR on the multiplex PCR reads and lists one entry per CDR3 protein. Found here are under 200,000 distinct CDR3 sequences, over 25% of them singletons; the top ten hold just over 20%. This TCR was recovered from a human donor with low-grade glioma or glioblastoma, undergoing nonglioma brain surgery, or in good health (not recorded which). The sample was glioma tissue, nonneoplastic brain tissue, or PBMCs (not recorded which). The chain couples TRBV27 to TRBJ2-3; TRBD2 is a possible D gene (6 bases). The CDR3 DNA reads TGTGCCAGCAGTTTATCAGCGGGCCTAAGCACAGATACGCAGTATTTT. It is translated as CASSLSAGLSTDTQYF.